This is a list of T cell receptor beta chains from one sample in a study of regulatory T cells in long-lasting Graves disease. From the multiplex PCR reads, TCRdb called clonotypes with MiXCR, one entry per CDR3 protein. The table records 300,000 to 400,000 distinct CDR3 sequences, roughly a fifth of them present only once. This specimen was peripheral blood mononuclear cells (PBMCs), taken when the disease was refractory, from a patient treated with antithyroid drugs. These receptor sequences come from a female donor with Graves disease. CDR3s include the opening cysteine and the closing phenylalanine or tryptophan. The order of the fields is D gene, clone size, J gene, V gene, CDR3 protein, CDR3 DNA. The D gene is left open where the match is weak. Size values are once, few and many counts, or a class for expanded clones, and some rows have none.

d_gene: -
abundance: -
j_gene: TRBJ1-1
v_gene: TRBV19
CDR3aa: CASSTQMNTEAFF
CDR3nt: TGTGCCAGTAGTACACAGATGAACACTGAAGCTTTCTTT

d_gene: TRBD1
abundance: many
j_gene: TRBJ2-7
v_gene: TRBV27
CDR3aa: CASSLSTGTGRNEQYF
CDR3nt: TGTGCCAGCAGTTTATCGACCGGGACAGGGCGCAACGAGCAGTACTTC

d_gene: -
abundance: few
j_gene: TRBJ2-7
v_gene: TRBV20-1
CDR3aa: CSARPRDNYEQYF
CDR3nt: TGCAGTGCTAGACCCAGGGACAACTACGAGCAGTACTTC

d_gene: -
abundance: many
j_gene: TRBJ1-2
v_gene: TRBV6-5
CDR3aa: CASSLAGDIYYGYTF
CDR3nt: TGTGCCAGCAGTTTGGCGGGGGACATATACTATGGCTACACCTTC

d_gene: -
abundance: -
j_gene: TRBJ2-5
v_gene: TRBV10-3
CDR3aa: CAIRTGTEETQYF
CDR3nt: TGTGCCATCAGAACCGGGACCGAAGAGACCCAGTACTTC

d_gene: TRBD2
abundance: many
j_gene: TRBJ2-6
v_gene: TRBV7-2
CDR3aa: CASSLGRGSGVNRGANVLTF
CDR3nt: TGTGCCAGCAGCTTAGGTCGGGGTAGCGGGGTAAACCGTGGGGCCAACGTCCTGACTTTC

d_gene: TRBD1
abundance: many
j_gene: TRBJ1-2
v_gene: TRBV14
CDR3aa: CASSRGQGYDYGYTF
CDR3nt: TGTGCCAGCAGCCGAGGACAGGGGTATGACTATGGCTACACCTTC

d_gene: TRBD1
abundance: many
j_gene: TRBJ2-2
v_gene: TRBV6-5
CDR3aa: CASSYSIWTGDTGELFF
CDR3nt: TGTGCCAGCAGTTACTCGATCTGGACAGGGGATACCGGGGAGCTGTTTTTT

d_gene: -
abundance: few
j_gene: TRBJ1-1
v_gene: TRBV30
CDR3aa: CAWNPYDRMNTEAFF
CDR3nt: TGTGCCTGGAACCCTTATGACAGAATGAACACTGAAGCTTTCTTT

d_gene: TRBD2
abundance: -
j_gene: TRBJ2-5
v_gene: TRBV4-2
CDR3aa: CASSRELAGQETQYF
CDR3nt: TGTGCCAGCAGCCGAGAACTAGCGGGGCAAGAGACCCAGTACTTC

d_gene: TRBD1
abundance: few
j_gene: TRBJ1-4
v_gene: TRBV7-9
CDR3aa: CASSLGTGVFSEKLFF
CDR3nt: TGTGCCAGCAGCTTGGGGACAGGGGTCTTCAGTGAAAAACTGTTTTTT

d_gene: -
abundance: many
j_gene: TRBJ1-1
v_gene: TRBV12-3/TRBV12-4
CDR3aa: CASKRGMVGVRDTEAFF
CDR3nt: TGTGCCAGCAAAAGGGGGATGGTAGGGGTTAGAGACACTGAAGCTTTCTTT

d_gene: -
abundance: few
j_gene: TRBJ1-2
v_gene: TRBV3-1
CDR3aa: CASSQDTILNGYTF
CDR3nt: TGTGCCAGCAGCCAAGATACCATACTCAATGGCTACACCTTC

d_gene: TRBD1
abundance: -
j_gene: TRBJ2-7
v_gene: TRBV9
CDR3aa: CASSVAPRADRGREQYF
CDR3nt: TGTGCCAGCAGCGTAGCCCCCCGGGCGGACAGGGGTCGCGAGCAGTACTTC

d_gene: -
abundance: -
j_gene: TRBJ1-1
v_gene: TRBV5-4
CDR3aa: CASSLLGKNTEAFF
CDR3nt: TGTGCCAGCAGCTTGCTAGGAAAAAACACTGAAGCTTTCTTT

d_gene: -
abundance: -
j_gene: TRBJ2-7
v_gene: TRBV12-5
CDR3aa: CASSVGQGTSYEQYF
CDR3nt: TGTGCCAGCAGCGTAGGGCAGGGGACCTCCTACGAGCAGTACTTC

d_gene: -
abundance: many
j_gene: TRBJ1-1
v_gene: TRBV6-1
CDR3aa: CASRKVFTEAFF
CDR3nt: TGTGCCAGCAGAAAGGTTTTCACTGAAGCTTTCTTT

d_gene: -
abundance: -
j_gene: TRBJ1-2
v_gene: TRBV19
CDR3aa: CASSNLTELRIYGYTF
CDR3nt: TGTGCCAGTAGTAATTTGACGGAACTTAGGATCTATGGCTACACCTTC

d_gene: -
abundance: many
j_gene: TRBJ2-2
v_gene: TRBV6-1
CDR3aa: CAVQDTGELFF
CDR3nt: TGTGCCGTACAGGACACCGGGGAGCTGTTTTTT

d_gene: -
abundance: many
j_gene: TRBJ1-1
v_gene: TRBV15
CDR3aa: CATSRVGEDTEAFF
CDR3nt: TGTGCCACCAGCAGAGTCGGGGAGGACACTGAAGCTTTCTTT

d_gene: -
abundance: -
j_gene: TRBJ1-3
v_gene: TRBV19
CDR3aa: CASSLQGVSGNTIYF
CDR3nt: TGTGCCAGTAGTCTTCAGGGAGTAAGTGGAAACACCATATATTTT

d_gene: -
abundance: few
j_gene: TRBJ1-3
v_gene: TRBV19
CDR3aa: CASSKATGNTIYF
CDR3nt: TGTGCCAGTAGTAAGGCCACTGGAAACACCATATATTTT

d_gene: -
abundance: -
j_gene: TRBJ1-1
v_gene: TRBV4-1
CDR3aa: CASSQPRTGVATEAFF
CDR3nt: TGCGCCAGCAGCCAACCCCGAACGGGGGTTGCCACTGAAGCTTTCTTT

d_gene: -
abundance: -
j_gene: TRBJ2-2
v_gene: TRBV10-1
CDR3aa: CASSAVVQGPANTGELFF
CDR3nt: TGCGCCAGCAGTGCTGTCGTGCAGGGGCCTGCGAACACCGGGGAGCTGTTTTTT

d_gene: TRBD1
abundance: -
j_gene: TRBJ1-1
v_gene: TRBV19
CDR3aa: CASSSQTGTEAFF
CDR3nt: TGTGCCAGTAGTTCACAGACAGGGACTGAAGCTTTCTTT

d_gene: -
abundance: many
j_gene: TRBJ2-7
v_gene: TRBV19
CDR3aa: CASSSQEGSSYEQYF
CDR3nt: TGTGCCAGTAGTAGTCAAGAGGGTAGCTCCTACGAGCAGTACTTC

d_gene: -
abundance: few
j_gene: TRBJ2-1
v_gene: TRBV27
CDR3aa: CASSFGIPRGNEQFF
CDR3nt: TGTGCCAGCAGTTTTGGTATCCCCCGGGGGAATGAGCAGTTCTTC

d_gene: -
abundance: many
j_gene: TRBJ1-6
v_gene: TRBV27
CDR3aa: CASSLMRLRQLGISPLHF
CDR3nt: TGTGCCAGCAGTTTAATGCGACTGAGGCAGCTTGGAATTTCACCCCTCCACTTT

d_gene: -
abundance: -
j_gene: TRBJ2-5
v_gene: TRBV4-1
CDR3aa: CANSQYVGRETQYF
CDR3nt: TGCGCCAACAGCCAATACGTGGGGAGAGAGACCCAGTACTTC

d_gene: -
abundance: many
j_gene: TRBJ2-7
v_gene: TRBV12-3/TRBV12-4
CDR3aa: CASSQGTRKYF
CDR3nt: TGTGCCAGCAGTCAAGGGACAAGGAAGTACTTC

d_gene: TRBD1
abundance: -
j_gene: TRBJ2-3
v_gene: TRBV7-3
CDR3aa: CASSHRGITDTQYF
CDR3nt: TGTGCCAGCAGCCACAGGGGGATTACAGATACGCAGTATTTT

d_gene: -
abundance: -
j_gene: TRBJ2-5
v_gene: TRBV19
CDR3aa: CATTPPRGGEAQYF
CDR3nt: TGTGCCACCACCCCGCCGCGAGGGGGGGAGGCCCAGTACTTC

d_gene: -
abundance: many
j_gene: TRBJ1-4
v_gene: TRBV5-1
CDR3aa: CASRADATNEKLFF
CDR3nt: TGCGCCAGCAGGGCCGATGCAACTAATGAAAAACTGTTTTTT

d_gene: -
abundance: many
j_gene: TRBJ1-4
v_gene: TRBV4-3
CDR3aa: CASSQGPGLGGEKLFF
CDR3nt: TGCGCCAGCAGCCAAGGGCCCGGACTTGGAGGTGAAAAACTGTTTTTT

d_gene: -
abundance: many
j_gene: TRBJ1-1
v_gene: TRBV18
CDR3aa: CASSPNTGEEAFF
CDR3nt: TGTGCCAGCTCACCTAACACAGGCGAGGAAGCTTTCTTT

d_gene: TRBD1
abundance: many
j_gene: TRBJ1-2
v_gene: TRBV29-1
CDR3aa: CSVEQGNYGYTF
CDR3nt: TGCAGCGTCGAACAGGGGAACTATGGCTACACCTTC

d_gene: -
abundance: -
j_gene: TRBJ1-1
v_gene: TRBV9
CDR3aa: CASMPGPWGTEAFF
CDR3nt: TGTGCCAGCATGCCGGGACCCTGGGGCACTGAAGCTTTCTTT

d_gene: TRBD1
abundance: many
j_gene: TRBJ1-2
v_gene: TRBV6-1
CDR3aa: CASSAPTGRGGDYGYTF
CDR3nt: TGTGCCAGCAGTGCCCCGACAGGGAGAGGTGGCGACTATGGCTACACCTTC

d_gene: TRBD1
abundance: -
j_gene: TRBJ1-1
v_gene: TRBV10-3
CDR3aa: CAISEPHPGQGTTEAFF
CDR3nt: TGTGCCATCAGTGAGCCCCACCCGGGACAGGGGACCACTGAAGCTTTCTTT

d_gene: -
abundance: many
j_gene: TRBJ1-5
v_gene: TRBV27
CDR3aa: CASSPRDGRNQPQHF
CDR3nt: TGTGCCAGCAGTCCGCGGGACGGTCGCAATCAGCCCCAGCATTTT

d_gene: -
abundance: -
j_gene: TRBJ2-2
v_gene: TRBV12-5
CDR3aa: CASGFGLTGELFF
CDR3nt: TGTGCTAGTGGTTTCGGCCTCACCGGGGAGCTGTTTTTT

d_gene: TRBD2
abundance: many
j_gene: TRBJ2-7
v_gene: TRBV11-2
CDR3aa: CASSNLAGDPYEQYF
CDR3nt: TGTGCCAGCAGCAATTTAGCGGGGGATCCCTACGAGCAGTACTTC

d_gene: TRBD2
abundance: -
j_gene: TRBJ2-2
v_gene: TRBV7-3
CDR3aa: CASSFLASGATGELFF
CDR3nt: TGTGCCAGCAGCTTCCTTGCTAGCGGGGCCACCGGGGAGCTGTTTTTT

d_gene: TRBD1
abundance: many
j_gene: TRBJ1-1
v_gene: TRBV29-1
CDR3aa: CSVGTGGVGTEAFF
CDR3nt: TGCAGCGTCGGGACAGGGGGCGTTGGGACTGAAGCTTTCTTT

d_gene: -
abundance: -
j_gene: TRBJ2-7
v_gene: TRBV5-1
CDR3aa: CASSLGMGPYEQYF
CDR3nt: TGCGCCAGCAGCTTGGGGATGGGGCCCTACGAGCAGTACTTC

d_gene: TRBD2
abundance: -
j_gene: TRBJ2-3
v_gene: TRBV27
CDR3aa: CASSKRGRLAGGPGDTQYF
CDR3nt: TGTGCCAGCAGTAAAAGGGGGCGACTAGCGGGAGGTCCGGGGGATACGCAGTATTTT

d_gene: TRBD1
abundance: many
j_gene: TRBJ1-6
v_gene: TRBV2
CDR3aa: CASSARTGYNSPLHF
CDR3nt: TGTGCCAGCAGCGCGAGGACAGGGTATAATTCACCCCTCCACTTT

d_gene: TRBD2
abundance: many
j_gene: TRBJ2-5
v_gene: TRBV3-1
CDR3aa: CASSQFSGSGSETQYF
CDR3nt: TGTGCCAGCAGCCAATTCAGCGGGAGTGGAAGTGAGACCCAGTACTTC

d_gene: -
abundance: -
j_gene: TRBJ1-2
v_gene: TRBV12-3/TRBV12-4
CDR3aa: CASSIMEGGRGYTF
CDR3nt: TGTGCCAGCAGCATCATGGAGGGAGGAAGGGGCTACACCTTC

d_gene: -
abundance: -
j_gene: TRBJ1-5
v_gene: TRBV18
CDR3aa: CASSPSGQHNQPQHF
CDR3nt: TGTGCCAGCTCACCGTCGGGACAACACAATCAGCCCCAGCATTTT

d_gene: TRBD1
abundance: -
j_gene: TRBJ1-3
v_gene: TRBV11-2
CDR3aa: CASSLVGTGDSSGNTIYF
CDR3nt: TGTGCCAGCAGCTTAGTTGGGACCGGGGACAGCTCTGGAAACACCATATATTTT

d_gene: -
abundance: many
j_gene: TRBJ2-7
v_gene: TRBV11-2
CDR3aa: CASSPPGGRISYEQYF
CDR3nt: TGTGCCAGCAGCCCCCCCGGGGGCAGGATCTCCTACGAGCAGTACTTC

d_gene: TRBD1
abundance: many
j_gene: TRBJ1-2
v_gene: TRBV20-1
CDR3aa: CSATQGQGRGYTF
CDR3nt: TGCAGTGCCACACAAGGACAGGGACGTGGCTACACCTTC

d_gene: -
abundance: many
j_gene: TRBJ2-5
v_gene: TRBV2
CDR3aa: CASSALGTTQETQYF
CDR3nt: TGTGCCAGCAGTGCCCTGGGGACAACACAAGAGACCCAGTACTTC

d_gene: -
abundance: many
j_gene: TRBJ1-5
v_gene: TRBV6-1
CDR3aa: CASSVQGDQPQHF
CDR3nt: TGTGCCAGCAGTGTTCAAGGTGACCAGCCCCAGCATTTT

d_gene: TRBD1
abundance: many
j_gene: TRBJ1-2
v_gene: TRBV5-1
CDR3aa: CASSRQGDGYTF
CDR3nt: TGTGCCAGCAGCAGGCAGGGGGATGGCTACACCTTC

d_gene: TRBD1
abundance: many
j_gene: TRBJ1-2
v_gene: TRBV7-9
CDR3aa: CASSFNDRVDGYGYTF
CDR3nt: TGTGCCAGCAGCTTCAACGACAGGGTCGACGGCTATGGCTACACCTTC

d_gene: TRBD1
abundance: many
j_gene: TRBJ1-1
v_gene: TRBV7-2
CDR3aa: CASSLALGQLTFF
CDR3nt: TGTGCCAGCAGCTTAGCGCTGGGACAGTTGACTTTCTTT

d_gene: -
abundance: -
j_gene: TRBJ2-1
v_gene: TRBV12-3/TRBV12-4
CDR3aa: CASSLKWAGDEQFF
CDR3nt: TGTGCCAGCAGTTTGAAATGGGCAGGGGATGAGCAGTTCTTC

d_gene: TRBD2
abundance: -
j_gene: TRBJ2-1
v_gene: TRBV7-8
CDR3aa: CASTWTSGGSYNEQFF
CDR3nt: TGTGCCAGCACCTGGACTAGCGGGGGCTCCTACAATGAGCAGTTCTTC